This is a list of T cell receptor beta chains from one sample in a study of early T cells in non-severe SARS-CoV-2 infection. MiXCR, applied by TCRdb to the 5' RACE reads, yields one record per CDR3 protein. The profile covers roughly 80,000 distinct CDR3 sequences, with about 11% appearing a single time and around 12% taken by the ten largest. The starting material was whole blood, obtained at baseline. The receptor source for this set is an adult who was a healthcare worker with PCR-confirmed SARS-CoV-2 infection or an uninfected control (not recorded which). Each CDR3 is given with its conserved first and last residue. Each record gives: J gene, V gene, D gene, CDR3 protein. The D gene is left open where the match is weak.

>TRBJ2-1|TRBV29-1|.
CSVEGQGSFDEQFF
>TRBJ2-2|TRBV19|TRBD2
CASSIRWSGGTGELFF
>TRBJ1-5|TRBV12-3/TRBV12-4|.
CASRLGVANQPQHF
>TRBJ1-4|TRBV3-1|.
CASSPSWTGQGKLFF
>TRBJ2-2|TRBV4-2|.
CASSQGGRRGTGELFF
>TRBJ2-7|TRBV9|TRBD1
CASSRTGTGSREQYF
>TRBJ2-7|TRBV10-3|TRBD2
CAISEDRAGGPYEQYF
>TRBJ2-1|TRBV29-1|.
CSVNRYNEQFF
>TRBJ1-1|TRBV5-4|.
CASSQTRMMGPEAFF
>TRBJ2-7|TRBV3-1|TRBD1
CASSQFPGTGHYEQYF
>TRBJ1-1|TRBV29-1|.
CSAPLNANTEAFF
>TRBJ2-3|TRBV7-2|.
CASSLNFGQGSDTQYF
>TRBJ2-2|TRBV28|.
CASSPPRGAANTGELFF
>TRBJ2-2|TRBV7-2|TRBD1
CASRPDRATGELFF
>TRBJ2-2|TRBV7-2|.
CASSLSSGAGELFF
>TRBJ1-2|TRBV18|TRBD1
CASSPDRGDYGYTF
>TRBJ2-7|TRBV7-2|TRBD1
CASSLGTGTSYEQYF
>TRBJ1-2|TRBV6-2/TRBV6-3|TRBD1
CASSYDRDNHYGYTF
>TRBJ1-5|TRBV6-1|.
CASKAGAVSNQPQHF
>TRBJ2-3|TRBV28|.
CASNSLNTQYF
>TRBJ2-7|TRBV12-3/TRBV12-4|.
CASSLLGSEQYF
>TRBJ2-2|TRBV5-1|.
CASSPPDRRNTGELFF